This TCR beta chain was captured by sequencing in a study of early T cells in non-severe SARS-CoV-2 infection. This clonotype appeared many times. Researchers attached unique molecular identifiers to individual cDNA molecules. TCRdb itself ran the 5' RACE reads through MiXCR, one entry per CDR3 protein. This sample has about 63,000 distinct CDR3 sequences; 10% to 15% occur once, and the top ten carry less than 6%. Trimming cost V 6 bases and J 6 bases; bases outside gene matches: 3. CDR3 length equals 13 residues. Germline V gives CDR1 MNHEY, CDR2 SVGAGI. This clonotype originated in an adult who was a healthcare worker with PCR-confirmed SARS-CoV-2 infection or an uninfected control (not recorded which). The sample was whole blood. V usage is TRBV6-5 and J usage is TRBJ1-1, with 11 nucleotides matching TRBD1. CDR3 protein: CASRRTGGSEAFF. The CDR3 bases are TGTGCCAGCAGACGGACAGGGGGCTCTGAAGCTTTCTTT.